This T cell receptor (beta chain) is from a study of molecular identifiers for immune sequencing clone quantification. Turning to the study itself: In replicates, RNA from about 21,000 or 97,000 naive CD8 cells was split five ways, four sequenced. Study-level findings and limits: Over 97% of effector molecules, but under 1% in naive cells, were held by clones with more than 20 RNA copies.

This clonotype was counted many times. Its target is not known. The V gene lost 2 bases and the J gene lost 3 bases, with 13 bases spanning the gap. CDR1 MNHEY and CDR2 SMNVEV come from the germline V gene (reference sequence). This CDR3 is 15 amino acids long. TCRdb redid the calling of the PCR reads with MiXCR, one entry per CDR3 protein. This table holds some 40,000 distinct CDR3 sequences, approximately 17% found once. V gene TRBV27 combines with J gene TRBJ2-5; TRBD1 is a possible D gene (5 bases). This clonotype was sampled from a human donor in good health. Some libraries in this study had Jurkat cell RNA spiked in. What was sequenced was naive CD8+ T cells from blood, with Jurkat cell RNA spiked in. The subset: FACS-sorted CD8+CD4-CCR7+CD45RA+ naive T cells. For the CDR3, the DNA is TGTGCCAGCAGTTTAAAGGGGCTTTGGAAAGAGACCCAGTACTTC. Its protein is CASSLKGLWKETQYF.